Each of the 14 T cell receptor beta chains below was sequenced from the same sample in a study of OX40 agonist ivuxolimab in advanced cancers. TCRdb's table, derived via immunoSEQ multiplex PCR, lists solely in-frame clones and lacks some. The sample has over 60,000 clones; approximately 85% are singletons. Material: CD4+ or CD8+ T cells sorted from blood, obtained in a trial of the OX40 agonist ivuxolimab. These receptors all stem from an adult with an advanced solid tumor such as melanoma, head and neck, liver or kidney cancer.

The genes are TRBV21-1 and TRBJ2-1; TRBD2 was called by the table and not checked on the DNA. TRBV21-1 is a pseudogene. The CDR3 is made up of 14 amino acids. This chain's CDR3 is CASSPGTSFNEQFF. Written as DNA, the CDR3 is TGTGCCAGCAGCCCAGGGACTAGCTTCAATGAGCAGTTCTTC.

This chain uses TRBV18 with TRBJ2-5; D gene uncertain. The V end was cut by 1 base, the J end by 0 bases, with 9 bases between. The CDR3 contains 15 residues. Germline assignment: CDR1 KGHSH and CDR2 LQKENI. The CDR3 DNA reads TGTGCCAGCTCACCACTTGGAATGGACCAAGAGACCCAGTACTTC. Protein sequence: CASSPLGMDQETQYF.

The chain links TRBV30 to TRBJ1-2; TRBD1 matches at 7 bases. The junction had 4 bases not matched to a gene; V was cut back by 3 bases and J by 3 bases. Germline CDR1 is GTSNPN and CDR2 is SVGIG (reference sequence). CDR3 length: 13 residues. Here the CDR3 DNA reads TGTGCCTGGAGCGAACAGGGGTACTATGGCTACACCTTC. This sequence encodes CAWSEQGYYGYTF. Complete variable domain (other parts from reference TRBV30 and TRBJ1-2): SQTIHQWPATLVQPVGSPLSLECTVEGTSNPNLYWYRQAAGRGLQLLFYSVGIGQISSEVPQNLSASRPQDRQFILSSKKLLLSDSGFYLCAWSEQGYYGYTFGSGTRLTVV.

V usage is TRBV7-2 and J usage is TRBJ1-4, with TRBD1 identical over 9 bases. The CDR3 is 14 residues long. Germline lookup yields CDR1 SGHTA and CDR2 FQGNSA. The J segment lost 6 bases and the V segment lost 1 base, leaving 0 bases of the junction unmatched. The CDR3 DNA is TGTGCCAGCAGCTTAGGGACAGGGGATGAAAAACTGTTTTTT. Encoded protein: CASSLGTGDEKLFF.

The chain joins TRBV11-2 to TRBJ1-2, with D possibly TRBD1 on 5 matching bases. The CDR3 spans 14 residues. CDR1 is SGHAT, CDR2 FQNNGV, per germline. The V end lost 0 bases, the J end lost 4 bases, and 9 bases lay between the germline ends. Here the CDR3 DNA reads TGTGCCAGCAGCTTAGAGTGGGGGACCTATGGCTACACCTTC. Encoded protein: CASSLEWGTYGYTF.

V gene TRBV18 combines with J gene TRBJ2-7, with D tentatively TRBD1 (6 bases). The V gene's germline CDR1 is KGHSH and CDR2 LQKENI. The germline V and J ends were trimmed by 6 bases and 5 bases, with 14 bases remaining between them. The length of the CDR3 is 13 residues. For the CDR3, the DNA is TGTGCCAGCTCCCCTGACCAGGGGAACGAGCAGTACTTC. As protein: CASSPDQGNEQYF.

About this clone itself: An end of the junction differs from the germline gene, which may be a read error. CDR3 sequence reads: CASSLRDLPYEQYF. The CDR3 DNA reads as TGTGCCAGCTCACTGAGGGACCTCCCCTATGAGCAGTACTTC. The V and J genes are TRBV18 and TRBJ2-7; either TRBD1 or TRBD2 may supply D (5 bases each). This CDR3 comprises 14 residues. Per germline, CDR1 KGHSH and CDR2 LQKENI. Full variable domain (rest looked up from reference TRBV18 and TRBJ2-7): NAGVMQNPRHLVRRRGQEARLRCSPMKGHSHVYWYRQLPEEGLKFMVYLQKENIIDESGMPKERFSAEFPKEGPSILRIQQVVRGDSAAYFCASSLRDLPYEQYFGPGTRLTVT.

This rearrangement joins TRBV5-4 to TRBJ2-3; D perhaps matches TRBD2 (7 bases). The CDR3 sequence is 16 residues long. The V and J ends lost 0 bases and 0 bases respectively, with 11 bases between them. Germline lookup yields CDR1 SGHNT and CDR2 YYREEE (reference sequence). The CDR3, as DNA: TGTGCCAGCAGCTTGGTGGCGGGGGCCAGCACAGATACGCAGTATTTT. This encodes CASSLVAGASTDTQYF.

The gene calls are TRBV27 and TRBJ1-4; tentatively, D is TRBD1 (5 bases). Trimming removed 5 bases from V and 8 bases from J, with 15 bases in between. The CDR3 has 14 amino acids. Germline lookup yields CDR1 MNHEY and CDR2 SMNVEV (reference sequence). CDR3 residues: CASSIKGTGEKLFF. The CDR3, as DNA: TGTGCCAGCAGTATAAAAGGGACGGGGGAAAAACTGTTTTTT.

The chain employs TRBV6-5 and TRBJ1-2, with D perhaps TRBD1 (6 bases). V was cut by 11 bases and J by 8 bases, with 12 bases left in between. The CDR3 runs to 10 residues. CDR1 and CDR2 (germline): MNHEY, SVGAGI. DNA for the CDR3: TGTGCCTCGTGGGGGCGGGGCTACACCTTC. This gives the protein CASWGRGYTF.

The CDR3 DNA reads as TGCGCCAGCAGCGATCAACTAGCGGGGGGACAAGAGACCCAGTACTTC. Translated, it gives CASSDQLAGGQETQYF. J is TRBJ2-5 and V is TRBV10-2, with 12 bases fitting TRBD2. The CDR3 loop spans 16 amino acids. Germline V gene lookup returns CDR1 WSHSY and CDR2 SAAADI. J lost 2 bases, V lost 6 bases, and 7 bases had no gene match.

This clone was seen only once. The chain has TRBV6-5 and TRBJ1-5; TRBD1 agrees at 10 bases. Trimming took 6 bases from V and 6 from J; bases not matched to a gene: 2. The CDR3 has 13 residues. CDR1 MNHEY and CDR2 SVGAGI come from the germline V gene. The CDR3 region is CASRTGGSQPQHF. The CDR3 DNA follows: TGTGCCAGCAGGACAGGGGGCAGTCAGCCCCAGCATTTT.

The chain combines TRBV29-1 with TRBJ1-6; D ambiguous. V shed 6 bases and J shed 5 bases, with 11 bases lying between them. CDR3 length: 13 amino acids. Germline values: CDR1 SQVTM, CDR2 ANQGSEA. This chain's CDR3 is CSVTSGDNSPLHF. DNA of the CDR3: TGCAGCGTGACTAGCGGGGATAATTCACCCCTCCACTTT.

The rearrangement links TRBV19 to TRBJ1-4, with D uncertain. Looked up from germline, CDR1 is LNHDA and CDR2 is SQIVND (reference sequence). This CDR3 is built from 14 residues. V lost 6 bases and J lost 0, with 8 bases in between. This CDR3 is CASRRETTNEKLFF. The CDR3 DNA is TGTGCCAGTAGAAGGGAGACAACTAATGAAAAACTGTTTTTT. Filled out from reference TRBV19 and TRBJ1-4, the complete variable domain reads DGGITQSPKYLFRKEGQNVTLSCEQNLNHDAMYWYRQDPGQGLRLIYYSQIVNDFQKGDIAEGYSVSREKKESFPLTVTSAQKNPTAFYLCASRRETTNEKLFFGSGTQLSVL.